The 10 T cell receptor beta chains presented below share a single source sample, sequenced in a study of cytomegalovirus exposure and HLA in healthy donors. The PCR employed 60 Vbeta primers together with 13 Jbeta primers. Assay: immunoSEQ multiplex PCR; the TCRdb copy retains only in-frame clones and omits some. The sample holds 160,000 or so clones, 70% to 80% seen once. Material for sequencing was PBMCs. The receptors were sampled from a man in his forties or fifties in good health and CMV-seronegative.

The rearrangement uses TRBV6-1 and TRBJ2-7; 11 nucleotides agree with TRBD2. This CDR3 has 15 residues. V gave up 5 bases and J gave up 6 bases; unmatched junction bases: 9. CDR1 and CDR2 (germline): MNHNS, SASEGT. The CDR3 is CASSSTLAGGGEQYF. The CDR3 nucleotides read TGTGCCAGCAGTTCTACCCTAGCGGGAGGTGGCGAGCAGTACTTC.

V gene TRBV5-1 combines with J gene TRBJ2-2; 7 bases align to TRBD1. This CDR3 spans 14 amino acids. Germline V lookup: CDR1 SGHRS, CDR2 YFSETQ. Trimming cost V 2 bases and J 7 bases; bases outside gene matches: 5. In nucleotides, the CDR3 is TGCGCCAGCAGCTTCGCACAGGGGCACGGGGAGCTGTTTTTT. It yields the protein CASSFAQGHGELFF.

The chain employs TRBV7-9 and TRBJ1-2; perhaps TRBD1 as D (5 bases). CDR3 size: 14 residues. The germline gives CDR1 SEHNR, CDR2 FQNEAQ (reference sequence). Trimming cost V 6 bases and J 4 bases, with 15 bases left between them. The CDR3 is CASRPTTVIYGYTF. The CDR3 DNA sequence: TGTGCCAGCAGACCGACGACAGTCATCTATGGCTACACCTTC. Full variable domain (remainder filled in from reference TRBV7-9 and TRBJ1-2): DTGVSQNPRHKITKRGQNVTFRCDPISEHNRLYWYRQTLGQGPEFLTYFQNEAQLEKSRLLSDRFSAERPKGSFSTLEIQRTEQGDSAMYLCASRPTTVIYGYTFGSGTRLTVV.

The genes are TRBV19 and TRBJ1-1, with D possibly TRBD1 on 5 matching bases. This CDR3 has 14 residues. Trimming removed 8 bases from V and 5 bases from J, with 18 bases in between. Germline values: CDR1 LNHDA, CDR2 SQIVND (reference sequence). This CDR3 is CASSNGGIETEAFF. CDR3 DNA sequence: TGTGCCAGTTCCAATGGGGGGATTGAGACTGAAGCTTTCTTT.

This chain connects TRBV4-1 to TRBJ2-7; tentative D call: TRBD2 (6 bases). Trimming shortened V by 1 base and J by 4 bases, and 17 bases separated the two germline ends. CDR3 length equals 16 residues. The germline CDR1 and CDR2 sequences are MGHRA and YSYEKL. CDR3 sequence reads: CASSQVDGGYGYEQYF. The CDR3 DNA reads as TGCGCCAGCAGCCAAGTTGATGGGGGGTACGGTTACGAGCAGTACTTC.

This clone was picked up one time. The chain carries TRBV2 and TRBJ2-1; 11 bases are a match to TRBD2. The CDR3 consists of 16 residues. Germline CDR1 SNHLY, CDR2 FYNNEI. J gave up 2 bases and V 3 bases, and 3 bases lay outside the gene matches. CDR3 DNA: TGTGCCAGCAGTGACCGACTAGCGGGGCCCTACAATGAGCAGTTCTTC. Amino acids: CASSDRLAGPYNEQFF.

The V and J genes are TRBV25-1 and TRBJ2-1; 11 positions agree with TRBD1. This CDR3 region has 17 residues. With V trimmed by 1 base and J by 4 bases, 6 bases remained unmatched. Germline assignment: CDR1 MGHDK and CDR2 SYGVNS. CDR3 protein: CASSELVGTGGYNEQFF. The CDR3 nucleotides read TGTGCCAGCAGTGAATTGGTGGGGACAGGGGGATACAATGAGCAGTTCTTC. Full variable domain (rest looked up from reference TRBV25-1 and TRBJ2-1): EADIYQTPRYLVIGTGKKITLECSQTMGHDKMYWYQQDPGMELHLIHYSYGVNSTEKGDLSSESTVSRIRTEHFPLTLESARPSHTSQYLCASSELVGTGGYNEQFFGPGTRLTVL.

The V and J genes are TRBV7-9 and TRBJ2-3; a weak D match, TRBD2 (7 bases). The V end lost 2 bases, the J end lost 2 bases, and 17 bases lay between the germline ends. The CDR3 spans 17 residues. Germline V CDR1 and CDR2: SEHNR, FQNEAQ (reference sequence). The CDR3 protein is CASSLIMGGAFTDTQYF. The CDR3 DNA reads TGTGCCAGCAGCTTAATCATGGGGGGGGCTTTCACAGATACGCAGTATTTT.

The chain recombines TRBV30 with TRBJ1-6, with D possibly being TRBD1 (5 bases). CDR3 size: 11 residues. Germline V gene sequence: CDR1 GTSNPN, CDR2 SVGIG (reference sequence). Trimming left V 4 bases short and J 9 bases short, with 7 bases between. The CDR3 protein is CAWKRGSPLHF. The CDR3 bases are TGTGCCTGGAAAAGGGGTTCACCCCTCCACTTT. Based on the CDR3 plus reference TRBV30 and TRBJ1-6, the full variable domain is SQTIHQWPATLVQPVGSPLSLECTVEGTSNPNLYWYRQAAGRGLQLLFYSVGIGQISSEVPQNLSASRPQDRQFILSSKKLLLSDSGFYLCAWKRGSPLHFGNGTRLTVT.

The chain is built from TRBV4-2 and TRBJ1-4; 7 bases match TRBD1. CDR1 is LGHNA and CDR2 is YNFKEQ in the germline V gene. The CDR3 consists of 15 residues. V lost 4 bases to trimming and J lost 0 bases; unmatched junction nucleotides: 2. The CDR3 sequence: CASSLGQATNEKLFF. CDR3 sequence (DNA): TGTGCCAGCAGCCTTGGACAGGCAACTAATGAAAAACTGTTTTTT.